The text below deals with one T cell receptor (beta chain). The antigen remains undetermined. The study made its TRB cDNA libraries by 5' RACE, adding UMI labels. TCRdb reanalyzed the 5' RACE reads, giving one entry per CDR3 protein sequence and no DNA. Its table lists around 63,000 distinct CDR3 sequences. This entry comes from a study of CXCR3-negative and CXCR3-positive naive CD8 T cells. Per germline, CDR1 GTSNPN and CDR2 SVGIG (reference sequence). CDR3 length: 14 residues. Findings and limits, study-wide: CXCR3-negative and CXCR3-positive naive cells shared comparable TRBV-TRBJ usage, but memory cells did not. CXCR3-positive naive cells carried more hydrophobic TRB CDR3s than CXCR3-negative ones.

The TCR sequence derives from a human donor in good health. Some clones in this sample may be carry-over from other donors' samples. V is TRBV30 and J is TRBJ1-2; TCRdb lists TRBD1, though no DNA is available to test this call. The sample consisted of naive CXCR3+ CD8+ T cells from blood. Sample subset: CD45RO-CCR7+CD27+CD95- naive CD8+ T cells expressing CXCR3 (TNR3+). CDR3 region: CAWSPWDSNYGYTF. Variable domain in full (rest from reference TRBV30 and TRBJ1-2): SQTIHQWPATLVQPVGSPLSLECTVEGTSNPNLYWYRQAAGRGLQLLFYSVGIGQISSEVPQNLSASRPQDRQFILSSKKLLLSDSGFYLCAWSPWDSNYGYTFGSGTRLTVV.